The 12 T cell receptor beta chains in this list originate from one sample, sequenced in a study of T cells in Graves' hyperthyroidism and ophthalmopathy. Researchers took RNA transcripts and amplified the TCR beta CDR3 regions from them. The HTBI primer set drove a first-round RT-PCR of the TCR CDR3. MiXCR was run by TCRdb on the multiplex PCR reads, yielding one entry per CDR3 protein. The table has hundreds of thousands of distinct CDR3 sequences, around 46% seen once; the top ten hold 8% to 8.5%. The specimen was peripheral blood or thyroid tissue (not recorded which). These receptor sequences come from a woman aged 18-35 years with Graves' hyperthyroidism.

Only a few counts were recorded for this clonotype. The chain links TRBV19 to TRBJ1-3, with a weak D call TRBD1 (5 bases). V lost 5 bases and J lost 0, with 11 bases in between. Per germline, CDR1 LNHDA and CDR2 SQIVND (reference sequence). The CDR3 runs to 15 residues. In DNA, the CDR3 is TGTGCCAGTAGTCAACAGGCAAGCTCTGGAAACACCATATATTTT. Encoded protein: CASSQQASSGNTIYF.

In its sample, this clonotype was seen a few times. The V and J genes are TRBV5-6 and TRBJ2-7; perhaps TRBD2 as D (6 bases). The CDR3 runs 15 residues. Germline V lookup: CDR1 SGHDT, CDR2 YYEEEE. Between the trimmed V and J ends, which lost 5 bases and 6 bases, there was a span of 21 bases. CDR3 sequence reads: CASRGTGDSLLEQYF. The CDR3 nucleotides read TGTGCCAGCAGAGGGACGGGAGACAGTCTTCTCGAGCAGTACTTC.

The V call is TRBV19, the J call TRBJ2-7; D unclear. V shed 9 bases and J shed 4 bases, with 25 bases lying between them. Germline loops: CDR1 LNHDA, CDR2 SQIVND (reference sequence). The CDR3 spans 16 residues. CDR3 sequence (DNA): TGTGCCAGCAGCCAAACCGTCCCCTCGACAAATTACGAGCAGTACTTC. It codes for CASSQTVPSTNYEQYF.

This clonotype was recorded many times. The chain carries TRBV19 and TRBJ2-2, with TRBD1 matching over 7 bases. The CDR3 runs 14 residues. V lost 5 bases to trimming and J lost 4 bases; unmatched junction nucleotides: 4. Germline V gene sequence: CDR1 LNHDA, CDR2 SQIVND (reference sequence). Here the CDR3 reads CASSEGQITGELFF. CDR3 coding DNA: TGTGCCAGTAGTGAGGGACAGATCACCGGGGAGCTGTTTTTT.

This clonotype was observed a few times. J is TRBJ2-5 and V is TRBV7-3, with 7 nucleotides matching TRBD1. Germline loops: CDR1 SGHTA, CDR2 FQGTGA. Trimming at V came to 6 bases and at J to 5 bases, leaving 6 bases not matched to a gene. This CDR3 has 13 residues. The CDR3 loop is CASSWGQSETQYF. The CDR3, as DNA: TGTGCCAGCAGTTGGGGACAGTCGGAGACCCAGTACTTC.

The chain has TRBV10-3 and TRBJ1-2; the match to TRBD1 covers 7 bases. Germline assignment: CDR1 ENHRY and CDR2 SYGVKD. This CDR3 is 14 amino acids long. The trim removed 2 bases at V and 6 bases at J, leaving 6 bases unmatched. DNA of the CDR3: TGTGCCATCAGTGAGGAAGGGGGCGATGATGGCTACACCTTC. Translating gives CAISEEGGDDGYTF.

This clonotype appeared many times. The rearrangement links TRBV7-2 to TRBJ1-4, with unresolved D. CDR1 is SGHTA, CDR2 FQGNSA, per germline. V was shortened by 1 base and J by 3 bases, with 6 bases between the two germline ends. The CDR3 covers 14 residues. The CDR3 is CASSLGTANEKLFF. The CDR3 DNA reads as TGTGCCAGCAGCTTAGGAACAGCTAATGAAAAACTGTTTTTT. The entire variable domain, with the rest obtained from reference TRBV7-2 and TRBJ1-4, is as follows: GAGVSQSPSNKVTEKGKDVELRCDPISGHTALYWYRQSLGQGLEFLIYFQGNSAPDKSGLPSDRFSAERTGGSVSTLTIQRTQQEDSAVYLCASSLGTANEKLFFGSGTQLSVL.

The sample holds a few counts of this clonotype. The chain links TRBV5-1 to TRBJ2-7; TRBD1 is a possible D gene (6 bases). Per germline, CDR1 SGHRS and CDR2 YFSETQ. The CDR3 loop spans 15 amino acids. Trimming removed 0 bases from V and 0 bases from J, with 10 bases in between. The CDR3: CASSLEQGSSYEQYF. The CDR3 nucleotides read TGCGCCAGCAGCTTGGAACAGGGCAGCTCCTACGAGCAGTACTTC.

J is TRBJ1-2 and V is TRBV20-1; 8 positions match TRBD1. The CDR3 is 13 residues long. From germline, CDR1 is DFQATT and CDR2 SNEGSKA (reference sequence). Trimming at V came to 5 bases and at J to 2 bases, leaving 4 bases not matched to a gene. The CDR3 sequence: CSASDRGNYGYTF. The CDR3 coding sequence is TGCAGTGCTTCCGACAGGGGAAACTATGGCTACACCTTC.

V gene TRBV12-3 or TRBV12-4 combines with J gene TRBJ1-2; 8 nucleotides align to TRBD1. The CDR3 is 13 residues long. J gave up 5 bases and V 7 bases, and 6 bases lay outside the gene matches. The CDR3 protein is CASNYDRGYGYTF. In DNA form, the CDR3 reads TGTGCCAGCAACTATGACAGGGGATATGGCTACACCTTC.

This clonotype was detected only once. The chain carries TRBV2 and TRBJ2-5; D gene unclear. The CDR3 has 13 amino acids. CDR1 is SNHLY, CDR2 FYNNEI, per germline. Trimming left V 7 bases short and J 5 bases short, with 14 bases between. Written as DNA, the CDR3 is TGTGCCAGCACTTGGCGGCCCCGGGAGACCCAGTACTTC. Translating gives CASTWRPRETQYF.

The chain is built from TRBV7-9 and TRBJ1-2, with TRBD1 identical over 9 bases. There are 13 residues in the CDR3. Germline V CDR1 and CDR2: SEHNR, FQNEAQ (reference sequence). The ends lost 5 bases at V and 6 bases at J; junction bases unmatched: 4. The CDR3 DNA reads as TGTGCCAGCAGCGGACAGGGGCCCCATGGCTACACCTTC. This codes for CASSGQGPHGYTF.